The 9 T cell receptor beta chains listed next were all sequenced from one sample in a study of vaccination effects on CD4 cells after COVID-19. Assay used: immunoSEQ multiplex PCR; TCRdb lists only in-frame clones, some missing. The sample shows around 30,000 clones, less than 85% of them seen only once. With the ViraFEST assay, the study expanded antigen-specific CD4+ T cells using viral peptide pools, then sequenced them. The culture ran for approximately 10 days before CD4+ T cells were isolated. Participants received two doses of either the BNT162b2 or mRNA-1273 vaccine. These receptors have no identified antigens. Sample: CD4+ T cells from PBMCs cultured with HCoV-NL63 spike peptides, taken after COVID-19 vaccination. These receptors were collected from a human donor who received a COVID-19 vaccine.

This chain joins TRBV5-3 and TRBJ2-5; D perhaps matches TRBD2 (6 bases). TRBV5-3 qualifies as an ORF whose function is uncertain. CDR3 length: 14 residues. Trimming cost V 2 bases and J 4 bases, with 12 bases left between them. CDR3 loop: CARSFPEGRETQYF. CDR3 sequence (DNA): TGTGCCAGAAGCTTCCCGGAGGGCCGAGAGACCCAGTACTTC.

This rearrangement joins TRBV6-6 to TRBJ1-3, with D maybe TRBD1 (5 bases). Germline V gene data show CDR1 as MNHNY and CDR2 as SVGAGI (reference sequence). The CDR3 length is 15 residues. V was cut by 3 bases and J by 0 bases, with 9 bases left in between. The CDR3 DNA reads TGTGCCAGCAGTTATCAGGGCTCCTCTGGAAACACCATATATTTT. It yields the protein CASSYQGSSGNTIYF.

The V and J genes are TRBV5-6 and TRBJ2-2; 7 bases map to TRBD1. J gave up 7 bases and V 1 base, and 4 bases lay outside the gene matches. CDR1 SGHDT and CDR2 YYEEEE come from the germline V gene. CDR3 length: 14 residues. This chain's CDR3 is CASSLRGGLGELFF. CDR3 nucleotide sequence: TGTGCCAGCAGCTTGAGAGGGGGCCTCGGGGAGCTGTTTTTT.

The DNA of the CDR3 is TGTGCCAGCAGTTTGTTTGCGGGAGGGTACAATGAGCAGTTCTTC. This sequence encodes CASSLFAGGYNEQFF. The chain carries TRBV27 and TRBJ2-1; 9 bases fit TRBD2. This CDR3 contains 15 residues. The junction had 4 bases not matched to a gene; V was cut back by 3 bases and J by 4 bases. Germline V gives CDR1 MNHEY, CDR2 SMNVEV (reference sequence).

This clone occurred once. V and J are TRBV7-2 and TRBJ2-5; no clear D. The V end was cut by 0 bases, the J end by 3 bases, with 5 bases between. There are 13 residues in the CDR3. CDR1 SGHTA and CDR2 FQGNSA come from the germline V gene. The CDR3 DNA reads TGTGCCAGCAGCTTAGCGAAAAAAGAGACCCAGTACTTC. Protein: CASSLAKKETQYF.

This chain connects TRBV12-3 or TRBV12-4 to TRBJ1-1; D call uncertain. V lost 5 bases and J lost 0, with 7 bases in between. This CDR3 has 13 residues. The CDR3 protein is CASSVTLNTEAFF. The CDR3 nucleotides are TGTGCCAGCAGTGTTACACTGAACACTGAAGCTTTCTTT.

This rearrangement joins TRBV2 to TRBJ2-5, with D possibly being TRBD2 (6 bases). Trimming left V 2 bases short and J 5 bases short, with 9 bases between. Germline-derived CDR1 and CDR2 are SNHLY and FYNNEI. The CDR3 consists of 13 residues. The CDR3 DNA sequence: TGTGCCAGCAGTGAATATCGGGGGGAGACCCAGTACTTC. Amino acids: CASSEYRGETQYF.

This rearrangement joins TRBV7-8 to TRBJ1-4; a possible D gene is TRBD1 (6 bases). Germline V gives CDR1 SGHVS, CDR2 FQNEAQ. V was pared by 8 bases and J by 8 bases, with 18 bases between. This CDR3 comprises 14 residues. The CDR3 reads CASRKRDKKEKLFF. In DNA form, the CDR3 reads TGTGCCAGCCGGAAAAGGGACAAAAAAGAAAAACTGTTTTTT.

The CDR3 DNA reads TGTGCCAGTAGTATTCGGGGGGCCTCCTACAATGAGCAGTTCTTC. This translates into CASSIRGASYNEQFF. The chain combines TRBV19 with TRBJ2-1; D perhaps matches TRBD2 (7 bases). With 3 bases removed from V and 0 bases from J, the gap between germline ends came to 9 bases. CDR3 length: 15 amino acids. Germline CDR1 reads LNHDA; CDR2 reads SQIVND (reference sequence).